This passage covers 11 T cell receptor beta chains from one sample sequenced in a study of early T cells in non-severe SARS-CoV-2 infection. TCRdb analysed the 5' RACE reads with MiXCR anew, one entry per CDR3 protein. The sample holds about 40,000 distinct CDR3 sequences, 5% to 6.5% seen once. The source material was whole blood, sampled at baseline. The source is an adult who was a healthcare worker with PCR-confirmed SARS-CoV-2 infection or an uninfected control (not recorded which).

The CDR3 DNA reads as TGTGCCAGCAGTTTAGTCCGAGACACTGAAGCTTTCTTT. Its translation is CASSLVRDTEAFF. The V and J genes are TRBV12-3 or TRBV12-4 and TRBJ1-1; D gene ambiguous. V was shortened by 1 base and J by 3 bases, with 6 bases between the two germline ends. CDR3 length equals 13 residues.

This clonotype was seen only a few times. V and J are TRBV4-1 and TRBJ1-1; D unresolved. Germline V gene sequence: CDR1 MGHRA, CDR2 YSYEKL. V was trimmed by 0 bases and J by 2 bases, leaving 10 bases between them. This CDR3 contains 15 residues. The CDR3 sequence is CASSQDLYENTEAFF. The CDR3 DNA follows: TGCGCCAGCAGCCAAGATCTGTACGAAAACACTGAAGCTTTCTTT.

This clonotype was found a few times. The genes are TRBV7-2 and TRBJ1-1, with D possibly being TRBD1 (5 bases). The CDR3 has 15 amino acids. CDR1 is SGHTA and CDR2 is FQGNSA in the germline V gene. V shed 2 bases and J shed 5 bases, with 15 bases lying between them. The CDR3 region is CASSLNLGTGTEAFF. CDR3 in DNA: TGTGCCAGCAGCTTAAATCTTGGGACGGGAACTGAAGCTTTCTTT.

This clonotype was detected a few times. The chain employs TRBV7-9 and TRBJ2-6, with 10 bases lining up with TRBD1. Germline assignment: CDR1 SEHNR and CDR2 FQNEAQ (reference sequence). The CDR3 length is 18 residues. Germline trimming cut 5 bases from V and 3 bases from J; bases unmatched to any gene: 10. The CDR3 region has the DNA TGTGCCAGCAGCCCGCGGGACAGGGGCTCTTTTGGGGCCAACGTCCTGACTTTC. This codes for CASSPRDRGSFGANVLTF.

This clonotype was observed many times. This chain links TRBV6-4 with TRBJ2-1; D call uncertain. V lost 5 bases and J lost 5, with 7 bases in between. CDR3 length: 12 residues. Germline V gene lookup returns CDR1 MRHNA and CDR2 SNTAGT. The CDR3 protein is CASSKGNNEQFF. The CDR3 coding sequence is TGTGCCAGCAGTAAGGGCAACAATGAGCAGTTCTTC.

This clonotype was detected ten times or more. The V and J genes are TRBV6-5 and TRBJ2-3, with D unclear. The CDR3 is 16 amino acids. V was pared by 6 bases and J by 2 bases, with 18 bases between. Per the germline V gene, CDR1 is MNHEY and CDR2 is SVGAGI. CDR3 coding DNA: TGTGCCAGCAGACCGGTAGCCTCCCTCCACACAGATACGCAGTATTTT. It translates to CASRPVASLHTDTQYF.

This clonotype has a count of ten or more. The CDR3 protein is CASSQTGSNQPQHF. CDR3 in DNA: TGTGCCAGCAGTCAGACGGGTAGCAATCAGCCCCAGCATTTT. This chain uses TRBV12-3 or TRBV12-4 with TRBJ1-5; unclear D gene. Between the trimmed V and J ends, which lost 5 bases and 0 bases, there was a span of 8 bases. CDR3 length: 14 residues.

This clonotype was counted only a few times. CDR3 protein: CASSLGGSNSPLHF. The CDR3 DNA sequence: TGTGCCAGCAGCTTAGGAGGCTCTAATTCACCCCTCCACTTT. The rearrangement uses TRBV7-3 and TRBJ1-6; D is unclear. V gave up 2 bases and J gave up 6 bases, with 8 bases separating them. The germline CDR1 and CDR2 sequences are SGHTA and FQGTGA. The CDR3 extends over 14 amino acids.

This chain links TRBV7-9 with TRBJ2-1, with D perhaps matching TRBD1 (5 bases). Trimming removed 6 bases at V and 3 bases at J, with 15 bases between. The CDR3 is 15 amino acids. Germline V gene sequence: CDR1 SEHNR, CDR2 FQNEAQ (reference sequence). CDR3 DNA: TGTGCCAGCAGTAACTCGGCAGGGATCTACAATGAGCAGTTCTTC. Amino acid sequence: CASSNSAGIYNEQFF.

This clonotype was observed at least ten times. The chain carries TRBV12-3 or TRBV12-4 and TRBJ2-7; 10 bases map to TRBD1. CDR3 length equals 15 residues. Trimming took 6 bases from V and 5 from J; bases not matched to a gene: 10. CDR3 bases: TGTGCCAGCAGCTCTAGGGGGACAGGGGACGACGAGCAGTACTTC. This encodes CASSSRGTGDDEQYF.

Many counts were recorded for this clonotype. The chain combines TRBV3-1 with TRBJ2-1, with TRBD2 as a possible D gene (6 bases). This CDR3 has 17 amino acids. V was trimmed by 2 bases and J by 1 base, leaving 15 bases between them. CDR1 LGHDT and CDR2 YNNKEL come from the germline V gene (reference sequence). CDR3 amino acids: CASSQYRLVISYNEQFF. CDR3 sequence (DNA): TGTGCCAGCAGCCAATATCGACTAGTCATTTCCTACAATGAGCAGTTCTTC.